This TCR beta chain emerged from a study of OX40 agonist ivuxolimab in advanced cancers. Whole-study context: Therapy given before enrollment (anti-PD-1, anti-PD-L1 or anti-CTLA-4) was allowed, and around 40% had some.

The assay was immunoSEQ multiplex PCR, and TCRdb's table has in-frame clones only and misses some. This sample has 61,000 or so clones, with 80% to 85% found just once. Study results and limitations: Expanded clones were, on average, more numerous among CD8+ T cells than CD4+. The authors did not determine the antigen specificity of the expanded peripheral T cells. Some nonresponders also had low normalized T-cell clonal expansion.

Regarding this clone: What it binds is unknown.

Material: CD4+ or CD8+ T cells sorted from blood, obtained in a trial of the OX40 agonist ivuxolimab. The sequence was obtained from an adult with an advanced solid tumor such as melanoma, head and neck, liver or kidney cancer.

The CDR3, as DNA: TGTGCCAGCTCCGTCCCCCACTCCTACGAGCAGTACTTC. This gives the protein CASSVPHSYEQYF. The V call is TRBV5-4, the J call TRBJ2-7; no clear D gene. The V gene's germline CDR1 is SGHNT and CDR2 YYREEE (reference sequence). This CDR3 has 13 residues. The V end was cut by 7 bases, the J end by 0 bases, with 11 bases between. Supplemented by reference TRBV5-4 and TRBJ2-7, the full variable domain reads ETGVTQSPTHLIKTRGQQVTLRCSSQSGHNTVSWYQQALGQGPQFIFQYYREEENGRGNFPPRFSGLQFPNYSSELNVNALELDDSALYLCASSVPHSYEQYFGPGTRLTVT.